This paragraph reports one T cell receptor (beta chain). These data originate in a study of blood T cell repertoires in COVID-19. Study-wide context: The United States, Italy and Spain were the sources of the acute and convalescent COVID-19 samples.

This CDR3 spans 17 amino acids. Authors' analysis steps: How many nucleated cells were present was estimated from reference gene primer amplification. Data came from immunoSEQ multiplex PCR; TCRdb stores just in-frame clones and leaves some out. The V and J calls and clone size come from that table; D and trimming were worked out from the DNA. The table records roughly 200,000 clones, 83% of them present only once. The source is a young woman with COVID-19, enrolled during active disease. The sequencing sample was made of peripheral blood. V usage is TRBV21-1 and J usage is TRBJ1-5; the table's D call TRBD1 went unverified against the DNA. TRBV21-1 is a listed pseudogene. The CDR3 DNA reads TGTGCCAGCAGCAGGGCCATTACCGGGACAGTCAATCAGCCCCAGCATTTT. Translation: CASSRAITGTVNQPQHF.